The TCR beta chain described here comes from a study of cytomegalovirus exposure and HLA in healthy donors. This CDR3 spans 11 amino acids. The V and J ends lost 5 bases and 6 bases respectively, with 5 bases between them. Looked up from germline, CDR1 is ENHRY and CDR2 is SYGVKD. Use of 60 Vbeta and 13 Jbeta primers characterized the PCR. The table came from immunoSEQ multiplex PCR; TCRdb's copy has only in-frame clones and leaves some out. The repertoire has about 100,000 clones, around four fifths of them found once; the top ten carry approximately 1.5%. The sequence was obtained from a woman aged 40 to 50 in good health and CMV-seronegative. The specimen was PBMCs. The chain links TRBV10-3 to TRBJ2-1; D gene unclear. This CDR3 is CAISSVNEQFF. The CDR3 nucleotides are TGTGCCATCAGTTCAGTCAATGAGCAGTTCTTC.